Described below is a single T cell receptor (beta chain) sequence and its context. Germline V gene data show CDR1 as KGHSH and CDR2 as LQKENI. CDR3 length: 13 amino acids. Trimming removed 9 bases at V and 0 bases at J, with 11 bases between. The sample comes from a study of blood T cell repertoires in COVID-19. For the study at large: COVID-19 samples, acute and convalescent, were from the United States, Italy and Spain. From T cells, B-cell-depleted T cells, or PBMCs came the material, which was cDNA or gDNA.

Original handling: Nucleated cell number was recorded as an estimate derived from reference gene primer amplification. Sequencing used immunoSEQ multiplex PCR; TCRdb keeps in-frame clones, though not all of them. V, J and clone size derive from that table, while D and trimming were established from the DNA sequence. The data hold some 100,000 clones, with around 85% observed a single time. The TCR was taken from a woman aged 60 to 75 with acute or convalescent COVID-19. The sample consisted of peripheral blood. J is TRBJ1-1 and V is TRBV18; unclear D gene. CDR3 amino acids: CASAGDMNTEAFF. The CDR3 region has the DNA TGTGCCAGTGCCGGGGATATGAACACTGAAGCTTTCTTT.